This TCR beta chain came from a study of blood T cell repertoires in COVID-19. Study background: The cDNA or gDNA used as material had been derived from T cells, B-cell-depleted T cells, or PBMCs.

Germline CDR1 and CDR2: MDHEN and SYDVKM. The CDR3 is made up of 13 amino acids. The V end was cut by 7 bases, the J end by 2 bases, with 9 bases between. Data came from immunoSEQ multiplex PCR; TCRdb stores just in-frame clones and leaves some out. The top ten clones hold less than 5% of a sample with around 140,000 clones, roughly 87% of them seen once. The receptor comes from a woman aged 40 to 55 who had been exposed to COVID-19. The J gene is TRBJ2-1, the V gene TRBV28; the D is unclear. The sequenced sample was PBMCs or T cells enriched from blood (not recorded which). The CDR3 loop reads CASKSSAYNEQFF. CDR3 nucleotides: TGTGCCAGCAAGAGTTCTGCCTACAATGAGCAGTTCTTC.